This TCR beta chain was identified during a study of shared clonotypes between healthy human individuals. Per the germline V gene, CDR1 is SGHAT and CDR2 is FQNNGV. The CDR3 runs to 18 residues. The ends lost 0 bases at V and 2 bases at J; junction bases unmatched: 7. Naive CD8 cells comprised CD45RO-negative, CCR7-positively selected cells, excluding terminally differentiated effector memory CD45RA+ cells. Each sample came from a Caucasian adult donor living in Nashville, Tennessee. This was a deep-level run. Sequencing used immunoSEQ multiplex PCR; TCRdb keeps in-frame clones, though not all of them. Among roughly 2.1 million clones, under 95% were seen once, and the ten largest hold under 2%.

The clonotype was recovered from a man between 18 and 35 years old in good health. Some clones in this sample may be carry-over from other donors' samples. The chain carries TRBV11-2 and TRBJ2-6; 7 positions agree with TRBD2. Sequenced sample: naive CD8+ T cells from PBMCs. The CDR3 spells CASSLDGFGRPGANVLTF. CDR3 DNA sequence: TGTGCCAGCAGCTTAGATGGGTTCGGGAGGCCTGGGGCCAACGTCCTGACTTTC.